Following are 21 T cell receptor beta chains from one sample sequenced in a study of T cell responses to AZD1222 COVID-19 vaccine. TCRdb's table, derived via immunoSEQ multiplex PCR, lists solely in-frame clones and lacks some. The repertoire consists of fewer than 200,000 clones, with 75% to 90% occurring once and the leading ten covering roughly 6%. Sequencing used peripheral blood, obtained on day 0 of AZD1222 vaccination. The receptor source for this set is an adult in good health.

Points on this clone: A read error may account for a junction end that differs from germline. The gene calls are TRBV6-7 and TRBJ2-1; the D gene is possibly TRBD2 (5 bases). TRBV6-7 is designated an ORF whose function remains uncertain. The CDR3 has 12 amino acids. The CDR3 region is CASSYRRGTELF. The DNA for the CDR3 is TGTGCCAGCAGTTACCGACGGGGAACTGAGCTCTTC.

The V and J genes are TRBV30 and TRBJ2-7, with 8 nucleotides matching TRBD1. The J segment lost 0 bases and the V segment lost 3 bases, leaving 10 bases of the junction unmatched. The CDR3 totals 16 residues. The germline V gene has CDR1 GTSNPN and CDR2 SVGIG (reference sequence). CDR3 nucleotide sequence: TGTGCCTGGAGCAATTCCCCGGGACAGGCCTCCTACGAGCAGTACTTC. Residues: CAWSNSPGQASYEQYF. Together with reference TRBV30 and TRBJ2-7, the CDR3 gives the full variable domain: SQTIHQWPATLVQPVGSPLSLECTVEGTSNPNLYWYRQAAGRGLQLLFYSVGIGQISSEVPQNLSASRPQDRQFILSSKKLLLSDSGFYLCAWSNSPGQASYEQYFGPGTRLTVT.

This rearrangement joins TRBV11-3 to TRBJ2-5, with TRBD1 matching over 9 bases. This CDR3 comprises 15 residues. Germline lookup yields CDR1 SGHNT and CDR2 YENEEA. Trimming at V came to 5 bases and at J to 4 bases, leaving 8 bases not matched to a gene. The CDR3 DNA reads TGTGCCAGCAGCCTTAGTTGGACAGGGGTAGAGACCCAGTACTTC. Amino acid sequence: CASSLSWTGVETQYF.

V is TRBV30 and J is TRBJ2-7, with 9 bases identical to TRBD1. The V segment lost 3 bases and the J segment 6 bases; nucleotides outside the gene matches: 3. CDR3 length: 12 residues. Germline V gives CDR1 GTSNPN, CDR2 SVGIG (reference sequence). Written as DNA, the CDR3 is TGTGCCTGGAGCGGGACAGGGTTCGAGCAGTACTTC. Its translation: CAWSGTGFEQYF.

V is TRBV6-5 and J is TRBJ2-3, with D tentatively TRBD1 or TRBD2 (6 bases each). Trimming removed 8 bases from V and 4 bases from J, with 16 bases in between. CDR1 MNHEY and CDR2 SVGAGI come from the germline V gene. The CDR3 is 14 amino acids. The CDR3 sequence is CASYPDGGADTQYF. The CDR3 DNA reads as TGTGCCAGCTATCCGGACGGGGGCGCAGATACGCAGTATTTT.

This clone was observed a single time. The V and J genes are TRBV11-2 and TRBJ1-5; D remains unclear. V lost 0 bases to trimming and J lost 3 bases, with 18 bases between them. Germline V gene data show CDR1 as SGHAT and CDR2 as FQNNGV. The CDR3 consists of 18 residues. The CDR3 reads CASSLDNHATPHNQPQHF. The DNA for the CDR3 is TGTGCCAGCAGCTTAGATAATCATGCGACACCTCACAATCAGCCCCAGCATTTT.

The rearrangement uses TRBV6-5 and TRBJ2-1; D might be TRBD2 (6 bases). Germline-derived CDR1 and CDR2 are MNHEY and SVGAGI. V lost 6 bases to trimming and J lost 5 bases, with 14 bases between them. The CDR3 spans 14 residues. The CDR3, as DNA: TGTGCCAGCAGCGGAGGGTGGAGGGACAATGAGCAGTTCTTC. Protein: CASSGGWRDNEQFF.

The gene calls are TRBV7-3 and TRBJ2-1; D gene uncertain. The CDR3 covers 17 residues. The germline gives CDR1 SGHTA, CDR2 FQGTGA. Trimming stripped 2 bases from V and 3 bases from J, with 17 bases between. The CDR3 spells CASSLHGTTLSYNEQFF. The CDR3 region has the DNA TGTGCCAGCAGCTTACACGGAACGACTTTAAGCTACAATGAGCAGTTCTTC.

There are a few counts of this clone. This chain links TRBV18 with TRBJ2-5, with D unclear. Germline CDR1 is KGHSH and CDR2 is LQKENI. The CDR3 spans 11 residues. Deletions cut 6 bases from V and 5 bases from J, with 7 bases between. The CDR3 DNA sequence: TGTGCCAGCTCCTCAAGGGAGACCCAGTACTTC. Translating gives CASSSRETQYF.

The CDR3 coding sequence is TGTGCCAGTAGACCTCGAATCCACCAGGGCCGCTCTGGAAACACCATATATTTT. This codes for CASRPRIHQGRSGNTIYF. The chain couples TRBV19 to TRBJ1-3; TRBD1 might be the D (5 bases). The CDR3 has 18 residues. V lost 6 bases and J 0 bases, leaving 21 bases between the germline ends. The germline CDR1 and CDR2 sequences are LNHDA and SQIVND (reference sequence).

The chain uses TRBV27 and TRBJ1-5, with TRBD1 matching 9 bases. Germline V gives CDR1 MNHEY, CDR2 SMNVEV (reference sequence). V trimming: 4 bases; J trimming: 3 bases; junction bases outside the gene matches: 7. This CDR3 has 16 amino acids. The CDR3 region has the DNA TGTGCCAGCAGTTCCTCCGGGACAGGGTTCAATCAGCCCCAGCATTTT. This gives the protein CASSSSGTGFNQPQHF.

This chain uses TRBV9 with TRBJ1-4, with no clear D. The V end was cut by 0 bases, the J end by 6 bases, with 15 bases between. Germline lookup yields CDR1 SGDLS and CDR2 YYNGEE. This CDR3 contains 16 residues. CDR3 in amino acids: CASSVDGISSDEKLFF. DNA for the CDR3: TGTGCCAGCAGCGTAGATGGAATCTCGAGCGATGAAAAACTGTTTTTT.

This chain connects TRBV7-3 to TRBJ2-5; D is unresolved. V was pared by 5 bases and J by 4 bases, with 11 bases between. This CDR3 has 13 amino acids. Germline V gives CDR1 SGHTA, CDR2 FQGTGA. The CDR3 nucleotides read TGTGCCAGCAGCCTGGCAGGTGGAGAGACCCAGTACTTC. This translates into CASSLAGGETQYF.

The CDR3 nucleotides read TGTGCCTCCATGCGAGGGGATACGCAGTATTTT. This gives the protein CASMRGDTQYF. The chain combines TRBV30 with TRBJ2-3; tentatively, D is TRBD2 (5 bases). CDR1 is GTSNPN and CDR2 is SVGIG in the germline V gene (reference sequence). V dropped 7 bases and J dropped 6 bases, with 11 bases sitting between them. The CDR3 is 11 amino acids.

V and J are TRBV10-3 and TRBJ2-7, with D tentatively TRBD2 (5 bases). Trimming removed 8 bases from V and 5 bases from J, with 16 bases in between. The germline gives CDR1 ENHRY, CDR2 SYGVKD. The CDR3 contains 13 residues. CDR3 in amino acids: CAISRSSGHEQYF. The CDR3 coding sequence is TGTGCCATCTCGCGGTCGAGCGGCCACGAGCAGTACTTC.

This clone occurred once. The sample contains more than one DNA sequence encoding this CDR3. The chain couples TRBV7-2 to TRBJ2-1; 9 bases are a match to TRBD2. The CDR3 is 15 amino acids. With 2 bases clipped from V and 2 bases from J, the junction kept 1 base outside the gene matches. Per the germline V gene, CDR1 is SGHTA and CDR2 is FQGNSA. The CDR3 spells CASSLTSGPYNEQFF. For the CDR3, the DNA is TGTGCCAGCAGCTTAACTAGCGGGCCCTACAATGAGCAGTTCTTC.

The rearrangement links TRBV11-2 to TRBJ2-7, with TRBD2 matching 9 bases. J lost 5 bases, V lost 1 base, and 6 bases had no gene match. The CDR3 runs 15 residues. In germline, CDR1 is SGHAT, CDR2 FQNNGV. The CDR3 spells CASSLVGSGGHEQYF. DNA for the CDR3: TGTGCCAGCAGCTTAGTAGGTAGCGGGGGTCACGAGCAGTACTTC.

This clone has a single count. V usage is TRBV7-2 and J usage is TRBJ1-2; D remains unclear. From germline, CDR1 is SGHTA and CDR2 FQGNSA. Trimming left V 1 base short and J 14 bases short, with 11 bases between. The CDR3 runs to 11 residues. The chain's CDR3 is CASSLGPSSTF. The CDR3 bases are TGTGCCAGCAGCTTAGGACCCTCGAGTACCTTC.

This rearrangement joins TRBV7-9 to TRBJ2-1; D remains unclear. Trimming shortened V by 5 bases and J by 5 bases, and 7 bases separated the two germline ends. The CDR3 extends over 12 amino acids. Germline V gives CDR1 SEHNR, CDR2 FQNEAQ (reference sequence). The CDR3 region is CASSPVNNEQFF. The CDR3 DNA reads TGTGCCAGCAGCCCCGTGAACAATGAGCAGTTCTTC. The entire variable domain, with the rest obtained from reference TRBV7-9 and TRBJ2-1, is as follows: DTGVSQNPRHKITKRGQNVTFRCDPISEHNRLYWYRQTLGQGPEFLTYFQNEAQLEKSRLLSDRFSAERPKGSFSTLEIQRTEQGDSAMYLCASSPVNNEQFFGPGTRLTVL.

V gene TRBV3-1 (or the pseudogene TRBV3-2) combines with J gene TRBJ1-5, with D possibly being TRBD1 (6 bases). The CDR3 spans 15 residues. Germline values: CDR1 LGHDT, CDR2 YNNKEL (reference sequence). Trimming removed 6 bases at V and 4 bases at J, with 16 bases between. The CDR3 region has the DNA TGTGCCAGCAGTTCGAGGGGGGCCGGTAATCAGCCCCAGCATTTT. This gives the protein CASSSRGAGNQPQHF.

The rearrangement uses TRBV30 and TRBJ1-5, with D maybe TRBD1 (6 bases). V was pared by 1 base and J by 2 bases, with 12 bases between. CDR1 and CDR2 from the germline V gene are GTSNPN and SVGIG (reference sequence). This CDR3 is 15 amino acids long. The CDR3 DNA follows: TGTGCCTGGAGTGACCTACAGGGAGGCAATCAGCCCCAGCATTTT. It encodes CAWSDLQGGNQPQHF.